This TCR beta chain was profiled in a study of blood T cell repertoires in COVID-19. Overall study context: Samples taken during acute and convalescent COVID-19 were collected in the United States, Italy and Spain.

The CDR3 is made up of 14 amino acids. Germline-derived CDR1 and CDR2 are SGHAT and FQNNGV. Germline trimming cut 5 bases from V and 6 bases from J; bases unmatched to any gene: 6. Assay: immunoSEQ multiplex PCR; the TCRdb copy retains only in-frame clones and omits some. The sample carries 110,000 or so clones, around 85% recorded once. The TCR was taken from a human donor in a cohort sampled during active COVID-19. The specimen was peripheral blood. The chain combines TRBV11-2 with TRBJ2-3, with 9 nucleotides matching TRBD2. The CDR3 region is CASSRAGGWDTQYF. In DNA, the CDR3 is TGTGCCAGCAGCCGAGCGGGGGGCTGGGATACGCAGTATTTT.